The T cell receptor beta chain under discussion was sequenced for a study of shared clonotypes between healthy human individuals. Overall study context: Donors had three CD4 naive, three CD4 memory, two CD8 naive and one CD8 memory plate apiece.

The CDR3 has 15 amino acids. Germline CDR1 reads GTSNPN; CDR2 reads SVGIG (reference sequence). Trimming removed 4 bases from V and 4 bases from J, with 17 bases in between. Healthy adults negative for HIV, lacking recent acute infections or vaccinations, served as donors. Generated by immunoSEQ multiplex PCR, the TCRdb table keeps only in-frame clones and is missing some. Found here are approximately 2,300,000 clones, less than 95% of them singletons; the top ten hold more than 0.35%. Overall study results and limits: Relative to their counterparts shared across all four donors, non-shared clonotypes exhibited diminished generation probabilities.

Points on this clone: Its specificity is not known.

Sequences were obtained from naive CD4+ T cells from PBMCs. Sample subset: CD45RA+ positively selected. This rearrangement joins TRBV30 to TRBJ2-1, with TRBD2 as a possible D gene (5 bases). The clonotype comes from a man younger than 30 in good health. Some clones in this sample may be carry-over from other donors' samples. Here the CDR3 DNA reads TGTGCCTGGAAACGTCTGGGCGGGCTATACAATGAGCAGTTCTTC. Protein sequence: CAWKRLGGLYNEQFF.